Below are 30 T cell receptor beta chains sequenced from a single sample in a study of blood T cells in healthy people across ages (dated by TCRdb to 2015 to 2017). Library preparation used 5' RACE. For sequencing, an Illumina HiSeq 2500 was employed. A second PCR of roughly 7 to 11 cycles was performed with a sample-barcoded 5' primer and a J-beta primer mix. TCRdb itself trimmed the public reads at Q25 with fastp, ran MiXCR and retained productive beta chains. Here each entry gathers all rows of one CDR3 protein and keeps the most common genes and DNA. Counted in this sample were roughly 720,000 distinct CDR3 sequences; about 53% of them appeared once. Clones ranked in the top ten supply approximately 40% of the sample. Sequencing input: blood. The receptors were sampled from a man aged 80 or over in good health.

The V and J genes are TRBV27 and TRBJ2-4; D may be TRBD1 (5 bases). The germline V gene encodes CDR1 MNHEY and CDR2 SMNVEV (reference sequence). CDR3 length equals 16 residues. Between the trimmed V and J ends, which lost 5 bases and 0 bases, there was a span of 14 bases. The CDR3 sequence: CASSPQTELAKNIQYF. The DNA for the CDR3 is TGTGCCAGCAGTCCCCAGACAGAGCTAGCCAAAAACATTCAGTACTTC.

The chain has TRBV6-1 and TRBJ2-5; maybe TRBD1 (5 bases). CDR3 length: 18 amino acids. Germline V lookup: CDR1 MNHNS, CDR2 SASEGT. The V end lost 6 bases, the J end lost 2 bases, and 25 bases lay between the germline ends. CDR3 DNA: TGTGCCAGCAGCCCCCGTCTGGGGCTCATACCCTTACAAGAGACCCAGTACTTC. Its protein product is CASSPRLGLIPLQETQYF.

The chain is built from TRBV30 and TRBJ2-7, with D unresolved. This CDR3 comprises 14 residues. V gave up 0 bases and J gave up 4 bases, with 13 bases separating them. Per the germline V gene, CDR1 is GTSNPN and CDR2 is SVGIG (reference sequence). This chain's CDR3 is CAWSVSGRAYEQYF. The CDR3 DNA reads as TGTGCCTGGAGTGTAAGTGGCCGTGCATACGAGCAGTACTTC.

The chain employs TRBV9 and TRBJ2-1, with D unresolved. CDR1 SGDLS and CDR2 YYNGEE come from the germline V gene. The CDR3 spans 12 residues. V lost 4 bases and J lost 8, with 10 bases in between. CDR3 coding DNA: TGTGCCAGCAGCTCTACTAAGTATGAGCAGTTCTTC. Protein product: CASSSTKYEQFF.

This chain connects TRBV28 to TRBJ2-1; 9 positions agree with TRBD1. The CDR3 is 14 residues long. Germline assignment: CDR1 MDHEN and CDR2 SYDVKM. V shed 6 bases, J shed 5 bases, and the junction held 5 bases outside the gene matches. The CDR3 region is CASSRDRANNEQFF. The CDR3 nucleotides are TGTGCCAGCAGCCGGGACAGGGCAAACAATGAGCAGTTCTTC.

This clonotype was counted a few times. This chain links TRBV5-6 with TRBJ2-1, with 8 bases that match TRBD2. CDR3 length: 14 residues. Unmatched junction bases numbered 16, after V lost 5 bases and J lost 15 bases. Germline loops: CDR1 SGHDT, CDR2 YYEEEE. CDR3 coding DNA: TGTGCCAGCAGTACTAGTTCCGCCCCCCGGGGGGGGTTCTTC. It encodes CASSTSSAPRGGFF.

V is TRBV29-1 and J is TRBJ2-1, with TRBD2 as a possible D gene (5 bases). Germline CDR1 is SQVTM and CDR2 is ANQGSEA. The CDR3 has 12 amino acids. CDR3 bases: TGCACCGGACGAGCGGATAATTCATGGGAGTTCTTC. This sequence encodes CTGRADNSWEFF.

J is TRBJ2-7 and V is TRBV5-5; TRBD2 agrees at 10 bases. Per germline, CDR1 SGHKS and CDR2 YYEKEE (reference sequence). The V gene end was trimmed by 6 bases and the J gene end by 3 bases; junction bases not matched to a gene: 15. The CDR3 extends over 17 amino acids. CDR3 sequence: CASKWEREGHAVYEQYF. The CDR3 DNA reads as TGTGCCAGCAAGTGGGAGCGGGAGGGTCATGCGGTCTACGAGCAGTACTTC.

This rearrangement joins TRBV7-2 to TRBJ2-7; 9 bases align to TRBD2. V dropped 5 bases and J dropped 5; count of bases not matched to a gene: 10. Germline-derived CDR1 and CDR2 are SGHTA and FQGNSA. The CDR3 is 15 amino acids. The CDR3 sequence: CASSPLAGKEDEQYF. In DNA, the CDR3 is TGTGCCAGCAGCCCGCTAGCGGGAAAGGAAGACGAGCAGTACTTC.

V gene TRBV7-2 combines with J gene TRBJ2-3; TRBD2 matches 9 bases. After removal of 0 bases from V and 0 bases from J, the junction contained 4 bases not matched to a gene. From germline, CDR1 is SGHTA and CDR2 FQGNSA. The CDR3 spans 17 residues. This chain's CDR3 is CASSLAPAGGSTDTQYF. CDR3 DNA: TGTGCCAGCAGCTTAGCGCCCGCGGGGGGGAGCACAGATACGCAGTATTTT.

The V gene is TRBV27, the J gene TRBJ1-5; D might be TRBD1 (6 bases). CDR3 size: 16 residues. Germline CDR1 MNHEY, CDR2 SMNVEV (reference sequence). Trimming took off 5 bases at V and 2 bases at J, with 16 bases between the two ends. The CDR3 region is CASSRRRGPGNQPQHF. The CDR3, as DNA: TGTGCCAGCAGTAGGAGACGGGGGCCGGGCAATCAGCCCCAGCATTTT.

V usage is TRBV12-3 or TRBV12-4 and J usage is TRBJ1-2, with D perhaps matching TRBD1 (5 bases). Trimming took 5 bases from V and 4 from J, leaving 14 bases between them. There are 14 residues in the CDR3. The CDR3, as DNA: TGTGCCAGCAGTCCGGCAGGGCGTCCCTATGGCTACACCTTC. Amino acid sequence: CASSPAGRPYGYTF.

J is TRBJ1-4 and V is TRBV2; D uncertain. Germline V gene sequence: CDR1 SNHLY, CDR2 FYNNEI. The V end lost 1 base, the J end lost 7 bases, and 10 bases lay between the germline ends. The CDR3 consists of 14 residues. CDR3 residues: CASSEGRESEKLFF. CDR3 DNA sequence: TGTGCCAGCAGTGAAGGGCGGGAGAGTGAAAAACTGTTTTTT.

The chain carries TRBV6-1 and TRBJ1-2; possible D gene TRBD1, 6 bases. The CDR3 is 14 amino acids. Germline V gives CDR1 MNHNS, CDR2 SASEGT. Trimming took 0 bases from V and 7 from J, leaving 12 bases between them. The CDR3 spells CASSEATQGRGYTF. The CDR3 region has the DNA TGTGCCAGCAGTGAAGCAACACAGGGTCGTGGCTACACCTTC.

The chain combines TRBV5-1 with TRBJ1-2, with a possible D match to TRBD1 (5 bases). Germline V gives CDR1 SGHRS, CDR2 YFSETQ. V was shortened by 3 bases and J by 8 bases, with 20 bases between the two germline ends. This CDR3 contains 15 residues. The CDR3 region has the DNA TGCGCCAGCAGCTGGGGGGGGGGTACGACTCAAGGCTACACCTTC. It specifies CASSWGGGTTQGYTF.

The chain employs TRBV20-1 and TRBJ2-2; the D gene is possibly TRBD1 (6 bases). The germline V gene encodes CDR1 DFQATT and CDR2 SNEGSKA (reference sequence). The CDR3 runs 13 residues. V lost 5 bases and J lost 8, with 15 bases in between. The CDR3 spells CSAPGQSGGELFF. The CDR3 DNA sequence: TGCAGTGCTCCAGGACAGAGTGGTGGGGAGCTGTTTTTT.

This clonotype was counted only a few times. The V call is TRBV5-1, the J call TRBJ2-7; TRBD1 might be the D (6 bases). Germline-derived CDR1 and CDR2 are SGHRS and YFSETQ. This CDR3 is 14 amino acids long. The V and J ends lost 6 bases and 6 bases respectively, with 19 bases between them. CDR3 nucleotide sequence: TGCGCCAGCACAACCGGGACAATCTTTCCCGAGCAGTACTTC. Protein product: CASTTGTIFPEQYF.

This chain uses TRBV10-3 with TRBJ2-1; no clear D gene. With 3 bases removed from V and 7 bases from J, the gap between germline ends came to 13 bases. The CDR3 has 14 residues. Germline V gives CDR1 ENHRY, CDR2 SYGVKD. The CDR3 bases are TGTGCCATCAGTGATCCCCTGCTGGTAAATGAGCAGTTCTTC. Protein product: CAISDPLLVNEQFF.

The rearrangement links TRBV7-6 to TRBJ2-1; TRBD2 matches 7 bases. Looked up from germline, CDR1 is SGHVS and CDR2 is FNYEAQ. The trim removed 1 base at V and 0 bases at J, leaving 9 bases unmatched. This CDR3 spans 18 amino acids. This CDR3 reads CASSLVPSGASSYNEQFF. The DNA of the CDR3 is TGTGCCAGCAGCTTAGTCCCCAGCGGGGCAAGCTCCTACAATGAGCAGTTCTTC.

This clonotype was seen a few times. The J gene is TRBJ1-2, the V gene TRBV6-2 or TRBV6-3, with 8 bases fitting TRBD1. The CDR3 runs 13 residues. Per the germline V gene, CDR1 is MNHEY and CDR2 is SVGEGT. The ends lost 7 bases at V and 4 bases at J; junction bases unmatched: 5. DNA of the CDR3: TGTGCCAGCACCCCGGACAGGGTCTATGGCTACACCTTC. Its translation: CASTPDRVYGYTF.

This chain links TRBV6-5 with TRBJ2-2; perhaps TRBD2 as D (7 bases). This CDR3 is built from 15 residues. CDR1 MNHEY and CDR2 SVGAGI come from the germline V gene. Trimming took off 2 bases at V and 5 bases at J, with 12 bases between the two ends. The CDR3 loop is CASSYLGGGTGELFF. CDR3 bases: TGTGCCAGCAGTTACCTAGGGGGAGGGACCGGGGAGCTGTTTTTT.

The chain recombines TRBV20-1 with TRBJ1-6; D ambiguous. CDR3 length equals 14 residues. The germline CDR1 and CDR2 sequences are DFQATT and SNEGSKA (reference sequence). V lost 0 bases to trimming and J lost 6 bases, with 9 bases between them. In DNA form, the CDR3 reads TGCAGTGCTAGAGATCCCCGGGGTAATTCACCCCTCCACTTT. Amino acids: CSARDPRGNSPLHF.

J is TRBJ2-7 and V is TRBV25-1; D is perhaps TRBD2 (6 bases). Germline lookup yields CDR1 MGHDK and CDR2 SYGVNS. The CDR3 extends over 15 amino acids. Trimming removed 3 bases from V and 0 bases from J, with 12 bases in between. As DNA, the CDR3 is TGTGCCAGCAGTGATGCGACTAGGAGCTCCTACGAGCAGTACTTC. Translated: CASSDATRSSYEQYF.

This clonotype was picked up a small number of times. The rearrangement joins TRBV7-2 to TRBJ1-4; D possibly corresponds to TRBD1 (6 bases). V was trimmed by 3 bases and J by 8 bases, leaving 19 bases between them. CDR3 length: 16 residues. Germline V gene sequence: CDR1 SGHTA, CDR2 FQGNSA. CDR3 sequence: CASSFPRGGGGEKLFF. CDR3 nucleotides: TGTGCCAGCAGCTTCCCCCGGGGGGGCGGGGGAGAAAAACTGTTTTTT.

This chain connects TRBV7-9 to TRBJ2-5; no clear D gene. The germline V gene has CDR1 SEHNR and CDR2 FQNEAQ (reference sequence). The V end was cut by 0 bases, the J end by 0 bases, with 8 bases between. The CDR3 totals 15 residues. DNA of the CDR3: TGTGCCAGCAGCTTAGCCGACGGGTACCAAGAGACCCAGTACTTC. Encoded protein: CASSLADGYQETQYF.

The chain links TRBV29-1 to TRBJ2-3; perhaps TRBD1 as D (6 bases). V was cut by 5 bases and J by 14 bases, with 20 bases left in between. Germline CDR1 is SQVTM and CDR2 is ANQGSEA. The CDR3 runs 12 residues. The CDR3 protein is CSVTAEDRDAYF. CDR3 bases: TGCAGCGTTACGGCAGAGGACAGAGACGCGTATTTT.

The chain carries TRBV7-9 and TRBJ2-5; no clear D gene. CDR3 length: 14 amino acids. Deletions cut 1 base from V and 4 bases from J, with 10 bases between. Germline CDR1 SEHNR, CDR2 FQNEAQ (reference sequence). In DNA, the CDR3 is TGTGCCAGCAGCTTAGGTTCCGGGTTAGAGACCCAGTACTTC. It encodes CASSLGSGLETQYF.

The V and J genes are TRBV28 and TRBJ1-2; D remains ambiguous. The CDR3 contains 12 residues. V was trimmed by 8 bases and J by 3 bases, leaving 10 bases between them. Germline CDR1 is MDHEN and CDR2 is SYDVKM. The CDR3 DNA reads as TGTGCCAGCCTGGGGTCAGACTATGGCTACACCTTC. It specifies CASLGSDYGYTF.

In the case of this clonotype: The junction departs from the called germline gene at one end, perhaps through a read error. The chain carries TRBV2 and TRBJ1-2; D gene uncertain. CDR1 is SNHLY, CDR2 FYNNEI, per germline. The CDR3 is 13 residues long. For the CDR3, the DNA is TGTGCCAGCACGATGAACAGAGACTATGGCCACACCTTC. This sequence encodes CASTMNRDYGHTF.

This clonotype was observed a few times. The rearrangement uses TRBV6-5 and TRBJ2-1; TRBD2 matches 11 bases. CDR1 is MNHEY and CDR2 is SVGAGI in the germline V gene. The junction had 12 bases not matched to a gene; V was cut back by 4 bases and J by 7 bases. This CDR3 comprises 17 residues. CDR3 bases: TGTGCCAGCAGTTTGCCCTTAGCGGGAGGGGTGGTAAATGAGCAGTTCTTC. As protein: CASSLPLAGGVVNEQFF.